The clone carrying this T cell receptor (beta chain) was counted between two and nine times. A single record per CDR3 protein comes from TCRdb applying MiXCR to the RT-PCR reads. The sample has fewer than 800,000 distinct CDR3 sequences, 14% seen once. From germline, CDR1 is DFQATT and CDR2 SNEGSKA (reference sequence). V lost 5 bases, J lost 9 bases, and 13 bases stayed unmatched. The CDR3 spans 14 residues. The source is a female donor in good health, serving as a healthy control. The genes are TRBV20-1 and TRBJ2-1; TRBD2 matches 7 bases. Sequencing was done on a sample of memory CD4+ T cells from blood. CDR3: CSAPESGIDGEQFF. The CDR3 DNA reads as TGCAGTGCTCCCGAGAGCGGGATAGACGGTGAGCAGTTCTTC.